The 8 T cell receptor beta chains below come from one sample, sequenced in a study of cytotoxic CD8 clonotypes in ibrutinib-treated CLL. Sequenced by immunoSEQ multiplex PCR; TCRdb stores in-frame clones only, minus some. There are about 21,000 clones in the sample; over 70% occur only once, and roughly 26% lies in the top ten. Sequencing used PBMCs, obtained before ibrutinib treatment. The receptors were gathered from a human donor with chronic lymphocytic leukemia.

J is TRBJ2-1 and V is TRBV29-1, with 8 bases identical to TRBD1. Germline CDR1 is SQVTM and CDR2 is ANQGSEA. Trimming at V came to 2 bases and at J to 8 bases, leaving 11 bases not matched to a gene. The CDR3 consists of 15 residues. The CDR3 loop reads CSVESVTGGFDEQFF. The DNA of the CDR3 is TGCAGCGTTGAATCTGTAACAGGGGGTTTTGATGAGCAGTTCTTC.

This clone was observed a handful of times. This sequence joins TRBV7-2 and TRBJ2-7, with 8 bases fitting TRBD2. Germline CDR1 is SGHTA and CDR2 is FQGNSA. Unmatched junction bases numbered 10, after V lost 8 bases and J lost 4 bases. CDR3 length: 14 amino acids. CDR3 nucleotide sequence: TGTGCCAGCGTAGCGGGGCGGGAGTTTTACGAGCAGTACTTC. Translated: CASVAGREFYEQYF.

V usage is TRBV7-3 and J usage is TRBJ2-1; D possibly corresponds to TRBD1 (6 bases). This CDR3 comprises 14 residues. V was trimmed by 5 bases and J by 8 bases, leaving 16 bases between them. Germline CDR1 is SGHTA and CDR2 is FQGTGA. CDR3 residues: CASSPTSTGYEQFF. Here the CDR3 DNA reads TGTGCCAGCAGCCCCACATCGACAGGTTATGAGCAGTTCTTC.

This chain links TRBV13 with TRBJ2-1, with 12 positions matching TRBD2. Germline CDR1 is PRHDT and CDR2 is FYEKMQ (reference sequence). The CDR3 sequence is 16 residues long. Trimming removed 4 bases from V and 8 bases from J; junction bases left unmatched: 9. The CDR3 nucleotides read TGTGCCAGCAGCTCCTGGACTAGCGGGATAGTTTATGAGCAGTTCTTC. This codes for CASSSWTSGIVYEQFF. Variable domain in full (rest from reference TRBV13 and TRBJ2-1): AAGVIQSPRHLIKEKRETATLKCYPIPRHDTVYWYQQGPGQDPQFLISFYEKMQSDKGSIPDRFSAQQFSDYHSELNMSSLELGDSALYFCASSSWTSGIVYEQFFGPGTRLTVL.

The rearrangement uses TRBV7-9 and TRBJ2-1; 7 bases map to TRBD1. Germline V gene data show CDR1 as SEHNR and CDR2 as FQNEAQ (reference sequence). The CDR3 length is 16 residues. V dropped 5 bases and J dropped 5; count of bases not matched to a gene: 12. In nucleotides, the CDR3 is TGTGCCAGCAGCCACTGGGCGACAGGGTTAAACAATGAGCAGTTCTTC. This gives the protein CASSHWATGLNNEQFF. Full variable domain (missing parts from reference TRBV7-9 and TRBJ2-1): DTGVSQNPRHKITKRGQNVTFRCDPISEHNRLYWYRQTLGQGPEFLTYFQNEAQLEKSRLLSDRFSAERPKGSFSTLEIQRTEQGDSAMYLCASSHWATGLNNEQFFGPGTRLTVL.

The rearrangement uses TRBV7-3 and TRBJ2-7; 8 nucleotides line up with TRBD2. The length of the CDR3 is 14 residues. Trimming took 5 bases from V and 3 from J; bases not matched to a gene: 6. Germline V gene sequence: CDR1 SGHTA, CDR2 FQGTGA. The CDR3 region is CASSRSGTRYEQYF. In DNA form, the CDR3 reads TGTGCCAGCAGCCGTAGCGGGACACGCTACGAGCAGTACTTC.

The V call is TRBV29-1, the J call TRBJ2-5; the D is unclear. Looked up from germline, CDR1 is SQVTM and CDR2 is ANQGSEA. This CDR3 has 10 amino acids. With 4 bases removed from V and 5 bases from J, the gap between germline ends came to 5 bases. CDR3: CSVAEETQYF. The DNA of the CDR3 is TGCAGCGTTGCCGAGGAGACCCAGTACTTC.

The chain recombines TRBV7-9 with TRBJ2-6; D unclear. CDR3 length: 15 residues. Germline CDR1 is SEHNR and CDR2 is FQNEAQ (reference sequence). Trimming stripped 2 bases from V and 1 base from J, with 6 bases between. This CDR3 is CASSLFASGANVLTF. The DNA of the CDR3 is TGTGCCAGCAGCTTATTTGCGTCTGGGGCCAACGTCCTGACTTTC.